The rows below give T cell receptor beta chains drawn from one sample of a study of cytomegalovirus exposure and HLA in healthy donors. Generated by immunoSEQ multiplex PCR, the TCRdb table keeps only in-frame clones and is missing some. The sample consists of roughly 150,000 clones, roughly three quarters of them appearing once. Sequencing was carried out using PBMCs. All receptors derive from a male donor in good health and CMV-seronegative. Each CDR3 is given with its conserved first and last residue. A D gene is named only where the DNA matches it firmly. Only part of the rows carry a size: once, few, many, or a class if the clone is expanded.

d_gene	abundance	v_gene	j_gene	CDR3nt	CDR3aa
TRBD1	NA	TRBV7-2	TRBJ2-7	TGTGCCAGCAGCTCTCTACGGACAGGGGTCGAGCAGTACTTC	CASSSLRTGVEQYF
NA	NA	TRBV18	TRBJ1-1	TGTGCCAGCTCTGGTAGCAGGGGCGAACAGGCTGAAGCTTTCTTT	CASSGSRGEQAEAFF
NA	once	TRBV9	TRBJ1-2	TGTGCCAGCAGCGCGTTGGGGAGGCATGGCTACACCTTC	CASSALGRHGYTF
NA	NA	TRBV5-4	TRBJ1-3	TGTGCCAGCAGCTTTAGTGCAGGGGTCTTTGGAAACACCATATATTTT	CASSFSAGVFGNTIYF
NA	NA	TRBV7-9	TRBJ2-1	TGTGCCAGCAGCTTATATCTTCCGGTGTTCTTC	CASSLYLPVFF
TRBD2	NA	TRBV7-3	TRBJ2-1	TGTGCCAGCAGCCCCTGGGGGGGTGATGAGCAGTTCTTC	CASSPWGGDEQFF
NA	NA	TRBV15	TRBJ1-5	TGTGCCACCAGCAGAGATCAGGTGGGCGACCGGCCCCAGCATTTT	CATSRDQVGDRPQHF
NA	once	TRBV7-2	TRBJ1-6	TGTGCCAGCAGCTCAGCGGGGCTTCGGAATTCACCCCTCCACTTT	CASSSAGLRNSPLHF
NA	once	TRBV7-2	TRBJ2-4	TGTGCCAGCAGCTTAGACAGAAACATTCAGTACTTC	CASSLDRNIQYF
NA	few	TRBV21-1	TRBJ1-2	TGTGCCAGCTCCCGCGCCGGGACAGGGTGGTATGGCTACACCTTC	CASSRAGTGWYGYTF
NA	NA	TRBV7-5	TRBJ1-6	TGTGCCAGAAGCCGTCTTCATTCACCCCTCCACTTT	CARSRLHSPLHF
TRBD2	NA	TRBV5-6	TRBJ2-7	TGTGCCAGCAGCTTACTCGGCTCCCGGGAGGGGGATTCTTACGAGCAGTACTTC	CASSLLGSREGDSYEQYF
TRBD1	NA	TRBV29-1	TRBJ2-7	TGCAGCGCGGTGACAGGGCTAACCTACGAGCAGTACTTC	CSAVTGLTYEQYF